These 5 T cell receptor beta chains share one sample of origin, sequenced in a study of cytomegalovirus exposure and HLA in healthy donors. Primers: 60 Vbeta forward and 13 Jbeta reverse. Profiled with immunoSEQ multiplex PCR; TCRdb holds only in-frame clones, not every one. In the table there are 100,000 to 150,000 clones, under 90% of which are singletons. Material: PBMCs. The receptor source for this set is a man aged 18 to 30 in good health and CMV-seronegative.

This clone was counted only a few times. The chain joins TRBV6-1 to TRBJ1-2; the D gene is possibly TRBD1 (5 bases). The CDR3 has 16 residues. V shed 4 bases and J shed 4 bases, with 19 bases lying between them. Germline assignment: CDR1 MNHNS and CDR2 SASEGT. The CDR3 loop reads CASSAMRGGGFYGYTF. The DNA for the CDR3 is TGTGCCAGCAGTGCTATGAGGGGAGGAGGGTTCTATGGCTACACCTTC.

This CDR3 is CASSLPDGRSPLHF. As DNA, the CDR3 is TGCGCCAGCAGCCTCCCCGATGGGCGCTCACCCCTCCACTTT. The gene calls are TRBV4-3 and TRBJ1-6; D remains ambiguous. The CDR3 contains 14 residues. The V end lost 4 bases, the J end lost 10 bases, and 14 bases lay between the germline ends. Germline V gene sequence: CDR1 LGHNA, CDR2 YSLEER.

The chain couples TRBV10-3 to TRBJ2-2, with a possible D match to TRBD1 (6 bases). The CDR3 sequence is 16 residues long. Germline CDR1 and CDR2: ENHRY and SYGVKD. Trimming cost V 0 bases and J 4 bases, with 12 bases left between them. CDR3 nucleotide sequence: TGTGCCATCAGTGAGTCAGGGGGATTGGTCACCGGGGAGCTGTTTTTT. It translates to CAISESGGLVTGELFF.

The chain recombines TRBV28 with TRBJ2-7, with 9 bases identical to TRBD1. The CDR3 runs to 15 residues. V was pared by 3 bases and J by 2 bases, with 5 bases of the junction left unmatched. The germline gives CDR1 MDHEN, CDR2 SYDVKM. The DNA of the CDR3 is TGTGCCAGCAGTTTTTTGACAGGGGGTACCTACGAGCAGTACTTC. Its protein product is CASSFLTGGTYEQYF.

This clone was counted a few times. The chain recombines TRBV5-6 with TRBJ2-7; a possible D gene is TRBD2 (6 bases). This CDR3 spans 15 amino acids. V was pared by 4 bases and J by 5 bases, with 19 bases between. Germline-derived CDR1 and CDR2 are SGHDT and YYEEEE. The CDR3 loop reads CASSTLAAFWDEQYF. CDR3 bases: TGTGCCAGCAGCACCTTAGCGGCGTTTTGGGACGAGCAGTACTTC.